These 27 T cell receptor beta chains share one sample of origin, sequenced in a study of tumor-infiltrating lymphocytes in primary liver carcinoma (dated 2017 in TCRdb). Instrument on record: Illumina HiSeq 2500. Starting from about 500 ng total RNA, TCRbeta-specific cDNA was produced by reverse transcription with a constant-region primer and ProtoScript II reverse transcriptase. The TCRbeta libraries were prepared through three rounds of nested multiplex PCR following a slightly modified ARM-PCR procedure. Each of the first two PCR rounds ran for nine to ten cycles and used multiplex TRBV1-TRBV30 forward primers together with a Cbeta reverse primer. TCRdb itself trimmed the public reads at Q25 with fastp, ran MiXCR and retained productive beta chains. Each CDR3 protein gets just one entry, which takes the most common genes and DNA from the rows behind it. The sample table shows approximately 330,000 distinct CDR3 sequences, and less than 65% are seen once. The ten top clones hold about 6.5% of the sample.

Blood RNA was extracted from unsorted whole blood using TRIzol reagent, and germline DNA was obtained with the DNeasy Blood & Tissue kit. Sequencing was done on a sample of peripheral blood. These receptors originate from a middle-aged man with primary liver carcinoma and hepatitis B virus infection.

This clonotype was seen only a few times. V gene TRBV28 combines with J gene TRBJ1-1; no firm D call. Trimming took off 6 bases at V and 10 bases at J, with 15 bases between the two ends. The CDR3 runs 12 residues. The germline V gene has CDR1 MDHEN and CDR2 SYDVKM. CDR3 residues: CASSPHPVGAFF. DNA for the CDR3: TGTGCCAGCAGCCCACACCCCGTTGGAGCTTTCTTT. The whole variable domain, filled in from reference TRBV28 and TRBJ1-1, reads DVKVTQSSRYLVKRTGEKVFLECVQDMDHENMFWYRQDPGLGLRLIYFSYDVKMKEKGDIPEGYSVSREKKERFSLILESASTNQTSMYLCASSPHPVGAFFGQGTRLTVV.

V and J are TRBV7-8 and TRBJ2-5; possible D gene TRBD2, 6 bases. Germline CDR1 reads SGHVS; CDR2 reads FQNEAQ. The CDR3 is made up of 16 amino acids. Trimming cost V 5 bases and J 5 bases, with 21 bases left between them. The DNA of the CDR3 is TGTGCCAGCAGCGAGAAAGGAGGGGCCGGATGGGAGACCCAGTACTTC. This sequence encodes CASSEKGGAGWETQYF.

In DNA form, the CDR3 reads TGCGCCAGCAGCCAAGTTGGGACGCAGTATTTT. This codes for CASSQVGTQYF. The rearrangement links TRBV4-1 to TRBJ2-3; no clear D. The CDR3 length is 11 residues. Germline V lookup: CDR1 MGHRA, CDR2 YSYEKL. V lost 1 base to trimming and J lost 9 bases, with 5 bases between them.

Concerning this clonotype: One end of the junction fails to match germline, which may point to a read error. The chain recombines TRBV11-2 with TRBJ2-1; D unresolved. The CDR3 contains 15 residues. Germline assignment: CDR1 SGHAT and CDR2 FQNNGV. The CDR3 spells CASSLDGPNTCEHFF. For the CDR3, the DNA is TGTGCCAGCAGCTTAGATGGGCCCAACACTTGTGAGCACTTCTTC.

This clonotype has just a few counts. The genes are TRBV5-1 and TRBJ2-1, with 9 bases aligning to TRBD1. Germline trimming cut 4 bases from V and 13 bases from J; bases unmatched to any gene: 9. From germline, CDR1 is SGHRS and CDR2 YFSETQ. CDR3 length: 13 residues. The CDR3 sequence: CASSPAGTGNQFF. The CDR3 bases are TGCGCCAGCAGCCCAGCCGGGACAGGGAATCAGTTCTTC.

V is TRBV6-5 and J is TRBJ2-1; 9 nucleotides line up with TRBD1. V gave up 1 base and J gave up 6 bases; unmatched junction bases: 4. The germline V gene has CDR1 MNHEY and CDR2 SVGAGI. The CDR3 runs to 15 residues. CDR3 coding DNA: TGTGCCAGCAGTTACTTCGGGACAGGGTTCAATGAGCAGTTCTTC. As protein: CASSYFGTGFNEQFF.

This clonotype was detected once. V usage is TRBV28 and J usage is TRBJ1-2; D not resolved. The CDR3 loop spans 13 amino acids. Deletions cut 7 bases from V and 8 bases from J, with 17 bases between. The germline gives CDR1 MDHEN, CDR2 SYDVKM. The CDR3 DNA reads TGTGCCAGCACTAAGGGCCAGAGTTTAGGCTACACCTTC. It is translated as CASTKGQSLGYTF.

Regarding this clonotype: This may be a read error, as it is one base from a much larger clone. V gene TRBV6-6 combines with J gene TRBJ2-2; 10 bases align to TRBD2. This CDR3 is 15 amino acids long. Losses at the gene ends were 5 bases for V and 6 bases for J; bases not matched to a gene: 6. Germline CDR1 and CDR2: MNHNY and SVGAGI (reference sequence). The CDR3 DNA follows: TGTGCCAGCAGTGACGGAGCGGGAGGGGCCGGGGAGCTGTTTTTT. It yields the protein CASSDGAGGAGELFF.

This clonotype was picked up many times. The rearrangement uses TRBV6-2 or TRBV6-3 and TRBJ1-2; tentative D call: TRBD1 (6 bases). Germline lookup yields CDR1 MNHEY and CDR2 SVGEGT. The CDR3 has 14 amino acids. Trimming took 6 bases from V and 3 from J, leaving 14 bases between them. The CDR3 sequence is CASRAMDRYYGYTF. The DNA for the CDR3 is TGTGCCAGCAGAGCGATGGACAGATACTATGGCTACACCTTC.

As to this clonotype: The junction shows a germline mismatch at one end, possibly a read error. V gene TRBV11-2 combines with J gene TRBJ2-2, with D maybe TRBD1 (6 bases). Germline assignment: CDR1 SGHAT and CDR2 FQNNGV. The CDR3 consists of 13 residues. Here the CDR3 reads CASSLQGPGELSF. Here the CDR3 DNA reads TGTGCCAGCAGCCTACAGGGACCCGGGGAGCTGTCTTTT.

Concerning this clonotype: The junction departs from the called germline gene at one end, perhaps through a read error. The chain uses TRBV10-2 and TRBJ1-2; D is ambiguous. This CDR3 spans 13 amino acids. CDR1 is WSHSY, CDR2 SAAADI, per germline. CDR3: CGSSFGEGYGYTF. The CDR3 region has the DNA TGCGGCAGCAGTTTTGGGGAAGGCTATGGCTACACCTTC.

In the case of this clonotype: One end of the junction fails to match germline, which may point to a read error. The chain joins TRBV11-2 to TRBJ2-7; tentatively, D is TRBD1 or TRBD2 (6 bases each). Germline V gene data show CDR1 as SGHAT and CDR2 as FQNNGV. The CDR3 contains 14 residues. This CDR3 is CASSLQTRGVERYF. In DNA form, the CDR3 reads TGTGCCAGTAGCTTACAGACTAGGGGGGTCGAGCGGTACTTC.

This chain joins TRBV19 and TRBJ2-1; no reliable D call. V was pared by 3 bases and J by 8 bases, with 11 bases between. Germline assignment: CDR1 LNHDA and CDR2 SQIVND (reference sequence). The CDR3 has 13 amino acids. Written as DNA, the CDR3 is TGTGCCAGTAGTATGGGCGGCTTGGATGAGCAGTTCTTC. Translation: CASSMGGLDEQFF.

Comment on this clonotype: The CDR3 carries no conserved terminal phenylalanine or tryptophan, so it likely arises from a read error. V usage is TRBV11-2 and J usage is TRBJ2-1; D not certain. Deletions cut 0 bases from V and 3 bases from J, with 6 bases between. Germline V gives CDR1 SGHAT, CDR2 FQNNGV. CDR3 size: 14 residues. CDR3 nucleotide sequence: TGTGCCAGCAGCTTAGATGAAGTCTACAATGAGCAGTTCCTC. Translation gives CASSLDEVYNEQFL.

This clonotype was observed a single time. The gene calls are TRBV28 and TRBJ2-5; 13 nucleotides match TRBD2. The CDR3 totals 16 residues. Germline V gene lookup returns CDR1 MDHEN and CDR2 SYDVKM. J was trimmed by 0 bases and V by 4 bases; bases with no gene match: 2. DNA for the CDR3: TGTGCCAGCAGTTCGACTAGCGGGAGGCACCAAGAGACCCAGTACTTC. Amino acid sequence: CASSSTSGRHQETQYF.

A word on this clonotype: This clone may be a read error of a much larger clone one base away. This CDR3 fails to terminate in the conserved phenylalanine or tryptophan, so it likely reflects a read error. For the CDR3, the DNA is TGTGCCAGCAGTTACATGGGTCAGGATTCACCCCTCCACTTA. Translated, it gives CASSYMGQDSPLHL. V is TRBV6-5 and J is TRBJ1-6; D not resolved. The CDR3 loop spans 14 amino acids. In germline, CDR1 is MNHEY, CDR2 SVGAGI. V lost 2 bases to trimming and J lost 8 bases, with 10 bases between them.

As regards this clonotype: An end of the junction does not agree with germline; a read error may underlie this. The chain combines TRBV28 with TRBJ1-2; no clear D gene. Looked up from germline, CDR1 is MDHEN and CDR2 is SYDVKM. This CDR3 has 12 amino acids. The CDR3 DNA reads TGTGCCAGCAGTTTGAGAGATTATGGCCACACCTTC. Its translation: CASSLRDYGHTF.

The chain recombines TRBV11-1 with TRBJ1-1; no firm D call. Germline V lookup: CDR1 SGHAT, CDR2 FQDESV (reference sequence). The V end lost 3 bases, the J end lost 10 bases, and 9 bases lay between the germline ends. CDR3 length: 11 amino acids. Written as DNA, the CDR3 is TGTGCCAGCAGCTTGGGCATTGTAGCTTTCTTT. Its translation is CASSLGIVAFF.

Remarks on this clonotype: Germline is not matched at one junction end, which may reflect a read error. This chain joins TRBV28 and TRBJ2-4, with TRBD1 as a possible D gene (5 bases). This CDR3 is 14 amino acids long. Germline values: CDR1 MDHEN, CDR2 SYDVKM. The CDR3: CTSSPTGPSGIQYF. The CDR3 DNA reads as TGTACCAGCAGTCCAACAGGACCTTCGGGCATTCAGTACTTC.

The DNA of the CDR3 is TGTGCCAGCAGCCAACCTGATCTAGTGGGAGTGTTCCACGAGCAGTACTTC. Its translation is CASSQPDLVGVFHEQYF. This chain links TRBV11-2 with TRBJ2-7; perhaps TRBD2 as D (5 bases). Looked up from germline, CDR1 is SGHAT and CDR2 is FQNNGV. Trimming shortened V by 5 bases and J by 5 bases, and 25 bases separated the two germline ends. The CDR3 has 17 residues.

This clonotype was seen repeatedly, ten times or more. This chain uses TRBV11-2 with TRBJ2-7; D gene ambiguous. In germline, CDR1 is SGHAT, CDR2 FQNNGV. V lost 2 bases and J lost 6, with 5 bases in between. The CDR3 has 11 residues. The CDR3 bases are TGTGCCAGCAGCTTATCGGCCGAGCAGTACTTC. Protein product: CASSLSAEQYF.

Worth noting for this clonotype: An end of the junction does not agree with germline; a read error may underlie this. J is TRBJ2-5 and V is TRBV5-1; TRBD2 aligns across 9 bases. The length of the CDR3 is 17 residues. Germline V lookup: CDR1 SGHRS, CDR2 YFSETQ. The CDR3 DNA reads as TGCGCCAGCAGATTGGCCGCCAGCGGGAGGTACCAAGAGACCCAGTACTTC. It is translated as CASRLAASGRYQETQYF.

About this clonotype: The junction departs from germline at one end; a sequencing error may be responsible. The V call is TRBV5-6, the J call TRBJ1-1; no firm D call. Germline V CDR1 and CDR2: SGHDT, YYEEEE. The CDR3 totals 16 residues. The CDR3 nucleotides are TGTACCAGCAGCTTTGGCGGGGTGTCATTGAACACTGAAGCTCTCTTT. It translates to CTSSFGGVSLNTEALF.

A remark on this clonotype: Lacking the conserved final phenylalanine or tryptophan, this CDR3 likely reflects a read error. As DNA, the CDR3 is TGTGCCAGCAGACAGGGGCGCTCCTATAATTCACCCCTCCACATT. This sequence encodes CASRQGRSYNSPLHI. The chain carries TRBV12-3 or TRBV12-4 and TRBJ1-6; 7 bases fit TRBD1. This CDR3 is 15 amino acids long. V lost 6 bases to trimming and J lost 0 bases; unmatched junction nucleotides: 2.

Worth noting for this clonotype: The junction does not match germline at one end; this may be a read error. V gene TRBV5-1 combines with J gene TRBJ2-1, with D perhaps TRBD2 (5 bases). The CDR3 has 16 residues. CDR1 is SGHRS, CDR2 YFSETQ, per germline. This CDR3 reads CASSLKEEGLANEHFF. The CDR3 bases are TGCGCCAGCAGCTTGAAGGAGGAAGGGCTCGCCAATGAGCACTTCTTC.

This clonotype was recorded once. This chain joins TRBV11-2 and TRBJ2-3; TRBD2 aligns across 7 bases. Germline trimming cut 5 bases from V and 6 bases from J; bases unmatched to any gene: 20. This CDR3 spans 18 amino acids. Germline lookup yields CDR1 SGHAT and CDR2 FQNNGV. The CDR3 loop reads CASSQGLSEGHTRDTQYF. In DNA, the CDR3 is TGTGCCAGCAGCCAGGGACTATCGGAAGGTCATACCAGGGATACGCAGTATTTT.

This clonotype was observed a few times. The CDR3: CASRKTSGRSEVGEQYF. In DNA, the CDR3 is TGTGCCAGCAGGAAGACTAGCGGGAGGTCCGAAGTTGGCGAGCAGTACTTC. The V gene is TRBV6-1, the J gene TRBJ2-7; 13 positions agree with TRBD2. The CDR3 has 17 residues. J lost 6 bases, V lost 6 bases, and 14 bases had no gene match. Germline V CDR1 and CDR2: MNHNS, SASEGT.